This TCR beta chain was retrieved from a study of PD-1 blockade in classical Hodgkin lymphoma. The overall study: Administration of nivolumab to patients was at 3 mg/kg intravenously every 2 weeks.

Only in-frame clones appear in the TCRdb table, and some are missing; sequencing was by immunoSEQ multiplex PCR. Altogether about 29,000 clones are present, 78% being singletons, with the ten largest covering around a third. This CDR3 has 15 residues. The ends were cut back, 4 bases at V and 4 bases at J, with 13 bases in the middle. Germline lookup yields CDR1 KGHSH and CDR2 LQKENI. There was relapse after autologous stem cell transplantation in every patient, and there was variation in brentuximab vedotin exposure. The sequencing here drew on peripheral blood mononuclear cells (PBMCs), taken before the second cycle of nivolumab. The genes are TRBV18 and TRBJ1-4; the D gene is possibly TRBD1 (6 bases). The receptor was isolated from a human donor with classical Hodgkin lymphoma. CDR3 in amino acids: CASSRLTGDNEKLFF. The CDR3 DNA reads TGTGCCAGCTCACGCCTGACAGGAGATAATGAAAAACTGTTTTTT.